A selection of T cell receptor beta chains follows, all from one sample in a study of technical replicates of blood from a handful of donors. Some clones are missing from TCRdb's copy, which holds only in-frame ones; the method was immunoSEQ multiplex PCR. The data show about 70,000 clones, roughly 96% seen once. The sequenced material came from T cells isolated from PBMCs. Receptor source: a human donor in good health. Each CDR3 is given with its conserved first and last residue. A D gene is named only where the DNA matches it firmly. The size field is filled for only some rows; it gives once, few, many or a size class.

J gene	D gene	clone size	V gene	CDR3 DNA	CDR3 protein
TRBJ1-5	TRBD1	-	TRBV27	TGTGCCACCTCTCAGGGGGTAAATCAGCCCCAGCATTTT	CATSQGVNQPQHF
TRBJ2-5	TRBD1	-	TRBV6-5	TGTGCCACTCGGGACAGGGGGCGGGAGACCCAGTACTTC	CATRDRGRETQYF
TRBJ1-2	-	once	TRBV18	TGTGCCAGCTCACCACCGGGGGGGGGAGAACGCGGCTACACCTTC	CASSPPGGGERGYTF
TRBJ1-5	-	-	TRBV19	TGTGCCAGTAGAGGGACAATTGCTCAGCCCCAGCATTTT	CASRGTIAQPQHF
TRBJ2-7	TRBD2	-	TRBV28	TGTGCCAGCAGCAAGGAAATAGGAGGACTAGCCTCGGGCGAGCAGTACTTC	CASSKEIGGLASGEQYF
TRBJ2-7	TRBD1	few	TRBV6-1	TGTGCCAGCAGTGGCTGGGGGCCACTTGACAGGGTACACGAGCAGTACTTC	CASSGWGPLDRVHEQYF
TRBJ2-6	TRBD1	-	TRBV5-4	TGTGCCAGCAGCGGGGACAGGGGGGCTGGGGCCAACGTCCTGACTTTC	CASSGDRGAGANVLTF
TRBJ2-7	TRBD2	-	TRBV6-5	TGTGCCAGCAGTTACCAACTAGCGGTCACCTACGAGCAGTACTTC	CASSYQLAVTYEQYF
TRBJ2-7	TRBD2	-	TRBV25-1	TGTGCCAGCAGTGGGGGGGGACTAGCGCATTCCTACGAGCAGTACTTC	CASSGGGLAHSYEQYF
TRBJ1-2	-	-	TRBV19	TGTGCCAGTAGAGACGATCGGGGGGCGCAGAGCTATGGCTACACCTTC	CASRDDRGAQSYGYTF
TRBJ2-1	TRBD1	-	TRBV7-9	TGTGCCACCGAGACAGGGGCGATTAACTACAATGAGCAGTTCTTC	CATETGAINYNEQFF
TRBJ1-2	-	-	TRBV6-5	TGTGCCAGCAGTTACTCGAACGGTCATAAGAACTATGGCTACACCTTC	CASSYSNGHKNYGYTF
TRBJ2-1	-	-	TRBV5-4	TGTGCCAGCAGCTTGGAAGGGGGCAATGAGCAGTTCTTC	CASSLEGGNEQFF
TRBJ1-2	-	once	TRBV5-1	TGCGCCAGCAGCTTGTACCCGCAAGAGTTTGGCTACACCTTC	CASSLYPQEFGYTF
TRBJ2-5	-	-	TRBV7-9	TGTGCCAGCAGCTTAGTGGAGGGTAGAAAGACCCAGTACTTC	CASSLVEGRKTQYF
TRBJ1-1	-	-	TRBV11-2	TGTGCCAGCAGCTTAACCAGGGACACTGAAGCTTTCTTT	CASSLTRDTEAFF
TRBJ2-7	-	-	TRBV5-4	TGTGCCAGCAGCCTGGGAGTCTACGAGCAGTACTTC	CASSLGVYEQYF
TRBJ2-3	-	-	TRBV7-9	TGTGCCAGCAGTTCACAGAATACGCAGTATTTT	CASSSQNTQYF
TRBJ2-5	TRBD2	-	TRBV6-6	TGTGCCAGCAGGGGGCTAGCGGTAGCACTCCAGTACTTC	CASRGLAVALQYF
TRBJ2-1	TRBD2	-	TRBV12-5	TGTGCTAGTGGTTTGGGATACAGCGGGAGGGCCTATGATGAGCAGTTCTTC	CASGLGYSGRAYDEQFF
TRBJ2-7	TRBD1	once	TRBV28	TGTGCCAGCAGGAGTGGACAGGGAGATGTATACGAGCAGTACTTC	CASRSGQGDVYEQYF
TRBJ2-4	TRBD2	-	TRBV15	TGTGCCACCAGCAGACCGGGACTAGCTTCGTCCAAAAACATTCAGTACTTC	CATSRPGLASSKNIQYF
TRBJ1-2	TRBD1	-	TRBV6-5	TGTGCCAGCAGTCTACAGGGACAGGGCGGCTATGGCTACACCTTC	CASSLQGQGGYGYTF
TRBJ1-1	-	-	TRBV28	TGTGCCAGCAGTTTAACCAGCGGGGCTGAAGCTTTCTTT	CASSLTSGAEAFF
TRBJ2-1	TRBD2	-	TRBV5-1	TGCGCCAGTCACTCAGGACTAGCGGGGGGGTACAATGAGCAGTTCTTC	CASHSGLAGGYNEQFF
TRBJ1-2	-	-	TRBV6-5	TGTGCCAGCAGTTACCTAAGAAACTATGGCTACACCTTC	CASSYLRNYGYTF
TRBJ2-7	-	-	TRBV5-8	TGTGCCAGCAGCTTGGCCCTCCGGGGAGCCTACGAGCAGTACTTC	CASSLALRGAYEQYF
TRBJ2-7	TRBD2	-	TRBV19	TGTGCCAGTAGTTGGACTAGCGCTTACGAGCAGTACTTC	CASSWTSAYEQYF
TRBJ2-3	-	-	TRBV4-1	TGCGCCAGCCAAGACAAACCTTTAGAGAGGGTTCGGTCGTCCACAGATACGCAGTATTTT	CASQDKPLERVRSSTDTQYF
TRBJ2-5	TRBD1	-	TRBV19	TGTGCCAGTAGTACGGGACAGGGTCGGGGGCGAGAGACCCAGTACTTC	CASSTGQGRGRETQYF
TRBJ1-5	TRBD1	-	TRBV15	TGTGCCACCAGCAACCAACAGGGGAATCAGCCCCAGCATTTT	CATSNQQGNQPQHF
TRBJ2-3	TRBD2	-	TRBV12-5	TGTGCTAGTGGACCTAGGACTAGCGGGGGAGGAGATACGCAGTATTTT	CASGPRTSGGGDTQYF
TRBJ2-7	-	-	TRBV6-1	TGTGCCAGCAGTGAAGCTCAAGTGGGCAGGCGGGGTAGGGACTACGAGCAGTACTTC	CASSEAQVGRRGRDYEQYF
TRBJ2-5	-	-	TRBV5-1	TGCGCCAGCAGACAGGACCAAGAGACCCAGTACTTC	CASRQDQETQYF
TRBJ1-2	TRBD1	-	TRBV7-9	TGTGCCAGCAGCTTAGGACAGGGTGATGGCTACACCTTC	CASSLGQGDGYTF
TRBJ1-1	TRBD1	-	TRBV10-1	TGCGCCAGCATGAGACAGGGAGACACTGAAGCTTTCTTT	CASMRQGDTEAFF
TRBJ1-5	-	-	TRBV7-8	TGTGCCAGCAGCTTTATAAATCAGCCCCAGCATTTT	CASSFINQPQHF
TRBJ2-7	-	-	TRBV29-1	TGCAGCGTTAACGGCGGGACCGGGGAGCAGTACTTC	CSVNGGTGEQYF
TRBJ2-6	-	-	TRBV2	TGTGCCAGCTCTGGCCAGGCCGGGGCCAACGTCCTGACTTTC	CASSGQAGANVLTF
TRBJ2-7	-	-	TRBV2	TGTGCCAGCAGTGGAACAGGGTTCACCTACGAGCAGTACTTC	CASSGTGFTYEQYF
TRBJ1-2	-	once	TRBV18	TGTGCCAGCTCACCTGAGACGGGGATTGGCTACACCTTC	CASSPETGIGYTF
TRBJ1-1	-	once	TRBV6-6	TGTGCCAGCAGAACTGGAGCCCTGAACACTGAAGCTTTCTTT	CASRTGALNTEAFF
TRBJ1-1	TRBD1	-	TRBV6-1	TGTGCCAGCAGTGGTCAGGGACAGCAGAACACTGAAGCTTTCTTT	CASSGQGQQNTEAFF
TRBJ2-5	-	-	TRBV28	TGTGCCAGCAGCAGCCCCAGGGGTGGCGGGCCTAAGAAAAAGGGGACCCAGTACTTC	CASSSPRGGGPKKKGTQYF
TRBJ2-7	-	once	TRBV5-4	TGTGCCAGCAGCTTGGATGGGGGGAACCATTACGAGCAGTACTTC	CASSLDGGNHYEQYF
TRBJ2-5	-	-	TRBV5-1	TGCGCCAGCAGCTTGGAGGGGGTTGGAGAGACCCAGTACTTC	CASSLEGVGETQYF
TRBJ2-1	TRBD1	-	TRBV27	TGTGCCAGCACCCTAACTAATACAGGGGGGCCCTACAATGAGCAGTTCTTC	CASTLTNTGGPYNEQFF
TRBJ1-1	-	-	TRBV18	TGTGCCAGCTCACCCCAACCAGATTTGATGAACACTGAAGCTTTCTTT	CASSPQPDLMNTEAFF
TRBJ1-5	TRBD1	-	TRBV4-1	TGCGCCAGCAGCCAAGGTCGACAGGGGGCGAGAAATCAGCCCCAGCATTTT	CASSQGRQGARNQPQHF
TRBJ2-1	TRBD2	-	TRBV28	TGTGCCAGCAGATTAGCGGGGTACAATGAGCAGTTCTTC	CASRLAGYNEQFF
TRBJ2-2	TRBD2	-	TRBV6-1	TGTGCCGACAAACGCGGGAGGGGGTTAGGGGAGCTGTTTTTT	CADKRGRGLGELFF